The 11 T cell receptor beta chains reported below all come from one sample, sequenced in a study of CD4 T cells in relation to SARS-CoV-2 and coronaviruses. These TCRs' antigens remain unknown. Sequenced by immunoSEQ multiplex PCR; TCRdb stores in-frame clones only, minus some. The repertoire holds about 22,000 clones, about 73% seen once, with around a fifth in the top ten. The unexposed donors gave CD4+ T cells in about 2011-2018, prior to COVID-19. The cells were cultured for 10 days before CD4+ T cells were isolated. The sequencing input was CD4+ T cells from PBMCs, cultured in vitro. The receptors shown here come from a human donor in good health.

The chain joins TRBV5-6 to TRBJ1-2; D is undetermined. This CDR3 spans 12 amino acids. The germline V gene has CDR1 SGHDT and CDR2 YYEEEE. The V gene lost 5 bases and the J gene lost 4 bases, with 9 bases spanning the gap. CDR3 sequence: CASSLRTYGYTF. The CDR3 DNA follows: TGTGCCAGCAGTTTGAGAACCTATGGCTACACCTTC.

The chain combines TRBV6-4 with TRBJ2-2; a possible D gene is TRBD1 (5 bases). V gave up 2 bases and J gave up 2 bases, with 6 bases separating them. The CDR3 sequence is 14 residues long. Germline CDR1 is MRHNA and CDR2 is SNTAGT. CDR3 DNA sequence: TGTGCCAGCAGTGACAGGGGAAACACCGGGGAGCTGTTTTTT. Encoded protein: CASSDRGNTGELFF.

The chain combines TRBV11-3 with TRBJ2-3, with D unclear. This CDR3 has 13 residues. V was shortened by 2 bases and J by 4 bases, with 7 bases between the two germline ends. Germline CDR1 reads SGHNT; CDR2 reads YENEEA. This CDR3 reads CASSLNMADTQYF. The CDR3 bases are TGTGCCAGCAGCTTAAACATGGCAGATACGCAGTATTTT.

The V call is TRBV6-5, the J call TRBJ1-6; possibly TRBD1 for D (5 bases). The CDR3 sequence is 15 residues long. The V end was cut by 3 bases, the J end by 7 bases, with 13 bases between. The germline CDR1 and CDR2 sequences are MNHEY and SVGAGI. In nucleotides, the CDR3 is TGTGCCAGCAGTTATTTCGGGGGGATAAATTCACCCCTCCACTTT. Encoded protein: CASSYFGGINSPLHF.

This chain joins TRBV10-2 and TRBJ1-5, with D unresolved. The CDR3 covers 14 residues. Germline CDR1 reads WSHSY; CDR2 reads SAAADI. The V and J ends lost 3 bases and 3 bases respectively, with 9 bases between them. The CDR3 loop is CASSESGSNQPQHF. The CDR3 DNA is TGCGCCAGCAGTGAATCGGGTTCCAATCAGCCCCAGCATTTT.

CDR3 sequence reads: CASSSEKLFF. As DNA, the CDR3 is TGTGCCAGCAGCTCTGAAAAACTGTTTTTT. V and J are TRBV2 and TRBJ1-4; D is uncertain. Germline assignment: CDR1 SNHLY and CDR2 FYNNEI. This CDR3 is 10 amino acids long. Between the trimmed V and J ends, which lost 6 bases and 7 bases, there was a span of 3 bases.

This chain connects TRBV6-2 or TRBV6-3 to TRBJ2-1, with D perhaps matching TRBD1 (6 bases). Germline CDR1 and CDR2: MNHEY and SVGEGT. The V and J ends lost 2 bases and 1 base respectively, with 12 bases between them. This CDR3 is 16 amino acids long. The CDR3 sequence: CASSYPKGHSYNEQFF. In DNA, the CDR3 is TGTGCCAGCAGTTACCCCAAGGGACATTCCTACAATGAGCAGTTCTTC.

This clone was found a few times. The chain carries TRBV5-4 and TRBJ1-2; 7 bases line up with TRBD1. V was clipped by 2 bases and J by 3 bases; unmatched bases: 1. The germline V gene has CDR1 SGHNT and CDR2 YYREEE (reference sequence). This CDR3 has 13 residues. The CDR3 nucleotides read TGTGCCAGCAGCTTAGGACAGGACTATGGCTACACCTTC. As protein: CASSLGQDYGYTF.

This clone appeared a few times. This rearrangement joins TRBV4-1 to TRBJ1-3, with D unclear. In germline, CDR1 is MGHRA, CDR2 YSYEKL. The CDR3 length is 14 residues. V lost 0 bases, J lost 0 bases, and 3 bases lay in between. DNA for the CDR3: TGCGCCAGCAGCCAAGAATACTCTGGAAACACCATATATTTT. Its protein product is CASSQEYSGNTIYF.

This rearrangement joins TRBV7-2 to TRBJ1-6; D is uncertain. CDR3 size: 16 residues. Trimming stripped 1 base from V and 7 bases from J, with 14 bases between. Germline V CDR1 and CDR2: SGHTA, FQGNSA. The DNA of the CDR3 is TGTGCCAGCAGCTTAGGGTTCCCCCCGGAGAATTCACCCCTCCACTTT. Translating gives CASSLGFPPENSPLHF.

In its sample, this clone was seen a few times. The chain couples TRBV7-2 to TRBJ1-3; the D gene is possibly TRBD1 (6 bases). The CDR3 is 17 residues long. V lost 5 bases to trimming and J lost 3 bases, with 20 bases between them. Per germline, CDR1 SGHTA and CDR2 FQGNSA. In nucleotides, the CDR3 is TGTGCCAGCAGCGCTCATCCCGGGGGCTTGAGTGGAAACACCATATATTTT. Protein: CASSAHPGGLSGNTIYF.